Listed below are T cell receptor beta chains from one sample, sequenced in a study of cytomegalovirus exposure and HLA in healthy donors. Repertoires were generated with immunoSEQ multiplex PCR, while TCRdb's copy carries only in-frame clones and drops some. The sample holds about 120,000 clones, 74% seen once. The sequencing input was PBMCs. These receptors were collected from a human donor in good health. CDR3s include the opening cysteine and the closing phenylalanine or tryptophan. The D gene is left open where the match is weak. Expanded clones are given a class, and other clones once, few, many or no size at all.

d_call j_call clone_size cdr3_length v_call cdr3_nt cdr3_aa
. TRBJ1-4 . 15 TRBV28 TGTGCCAGCAGGACGAACGGAGCAACTAATGAAAAACTGTTTTTT CASRTNGATNEKLFF
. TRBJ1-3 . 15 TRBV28 TGTGCCAGCAGTTTAGTCAGGCCCTCTGGAAACACCATATATTTT CASSLVRPSGNTIYF
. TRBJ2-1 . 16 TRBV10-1 TGCGCCAGCAGTGAGTCGGCGGGGCTGGGGGGCAATGAGCAGTTCTTC CASSESAGLGGNEQFF
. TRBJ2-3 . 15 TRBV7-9 TGTGCCAGCAGCTTAAGGTCAGGTCGAACAGATACGCAGTATTTT CASSLRSGRTDTQYF
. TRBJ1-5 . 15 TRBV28 TGTGCCAGCAGCCTACGGCGGCCCGAATATCAGCCCCAGCATTTT CASSLRRPEYQPQHF
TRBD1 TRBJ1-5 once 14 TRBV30 TGTGCCTGGAGTATCGGGACAGGGTGGCAGCCCCAGCATTTT CAWSIGTGWQPQHF
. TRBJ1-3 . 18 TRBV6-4 TGTGCCAGCAAATTAGGGAGGAACGGCCCTATCTCTGGAAACACCATATATTTT CASKLGRNGPISGNTIYF
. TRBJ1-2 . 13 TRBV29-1 TGCAGCGTTACAGACGGGGTTTGGAATGGCTACACCTTC CSVTDGVWNGYTF
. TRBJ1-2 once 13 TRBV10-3 TGTGCCACCCTGCAGGGTTTTACCTATGGCTACACCTTC CATLQGFTYGYTF
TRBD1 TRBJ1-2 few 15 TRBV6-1 TGTGCCAGCAGTGAATTCGGGACAGGGGGCTATGGCTACACCTTC CASSEFGTGGYGYTF
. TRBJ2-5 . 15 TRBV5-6 TGTGCCAGCAGCTTGATGGGGCGGAAACAAGAGACCCAGTACTTC CASSLMGRKQETQYF